This record covers a single T cell receptor beta chain. This could be a read error, since a much larger clone is one nucleotide away. This record belongs to a study of blood T cell repertoires in COVID-19. In the study overall: T cells, B-cell-depleted T cells, or PBMCs supplied cDNA or gDNA.

Trimming took off 5 bases at V and 3 bases at J, with 5 bases between the two ends. The CDR3 runs to 11 residues. TCRdb keeps only in-frame clones here, not all; method: immunoSEQ multiplex PCR. The data show 370,000 or so clones, with approximately 77% seen just once and 1.1% held by the top ten. The rearrangement joins TRBV12-3 or TRBV12-4 to TRBJ2-7; no clear D gene. The sequence derives from a human donor with acute or convalescent COVID-19. The donor label of this sample is uncertain. The material sequenced was peripheral blood. The CDR3 sequence: CASSPDYEQYF. DNA of the CDR3: TGTGCCAGCAGTCCAGACTACGAGCAGTACTTC.